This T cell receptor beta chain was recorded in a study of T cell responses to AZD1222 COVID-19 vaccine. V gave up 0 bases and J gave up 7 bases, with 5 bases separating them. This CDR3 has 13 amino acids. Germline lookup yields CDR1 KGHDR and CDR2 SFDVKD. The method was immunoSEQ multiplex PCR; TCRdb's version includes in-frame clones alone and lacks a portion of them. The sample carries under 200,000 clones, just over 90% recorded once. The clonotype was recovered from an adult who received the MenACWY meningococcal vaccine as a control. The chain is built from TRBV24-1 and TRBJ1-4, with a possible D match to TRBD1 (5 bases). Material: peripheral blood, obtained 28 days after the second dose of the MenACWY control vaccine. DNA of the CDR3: TGTGCCACCAGTGATTTGGGGGGTGAAAAACTGTTTTTT. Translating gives CATSDLGGEKLFF.